A single sample is the source of the 9 T cell receptor beta chains below, sequenced in a study of shared clonotypes between healthy human individuals. Repertoires were generated with immunoSEQ multiplex PCR, while TCRdb's copy carries only in-frame clones and drops some. The sample yields more than 1.2 million clones, around 98.5% seen once. The sample consisted of naive CD4+ T cells sorted from blood. Subset here: CD45RA+ positively selected. These receptors were obtained from a man aged 30-40 years in good health.

This chain joins TRBV2 and TRBJ1-1; 9 bases fit TRBD1. This CDR3 is 14 amino acids long. The V segment lost 5 bases and the J segment 7 bases; nucleotides outside the gene matches: 8. The germline V gene encodes CDR1 SNHLY and CDR2 FYNNEI. The chain's CDR3 is CASSSQGTGFEAFF. The CDR3 DNA reads as TGTGCCAGCAGTAGCCAGGGGACAGGGTTTGAAGCTTTCTTT.

This chain connects TRBV28 to TRBJ2-5, with no clear D. CDR1 and CDR2 (germline): MDHEN, SYDVKM. V dropped 6 bases and J dropped 6 bases, with 14 bases sitting between them. This CDR3 has 13 residues. The CDR3 bases are TGTGCCAGCAGGAGCGAGGTCGGTAAGACCCAGTACTTC. Its protein is CASRSEVGKTQYF.

The rearrangement uses TRBV28 and TRBJ1-5, with D unclear. V was pared by 4 bases and J by 0 bases, with 22 bases between. The length of the CDR3 is 19 residues. Germline lookup yields CDR1 MDHEN and CDR2 SYDVKM. The CDR3, as DNA: TGTGCCAGCAGTTCCCCCACTGGGCAGAGGAGCTATAGCAATCAGCCCCAGCATTTT. Its translation is CASSSPTGQRSYSNQPQHF.

The chain is built from TRBV5-1 and TRBJ2-1; 9 nucleotides line up with TRBD1. Trimming took 0 bases from V and 5 from J; bases not matched to a gene: 9. Germline V gene sequence: CDR1 SGHRS, CDR2 YFSETQ. The CDR3 is 17 amino acids. CDR3 coding DNA: TGCGCCAGCAGCTTGGTTGGACAGGGGAGAAAGGACAATGAGCAGTTCTTC. Translated, it gives CASSLVGQGRKDNEQFF.

The rearrangement joins TRBV2 to TRBJ2-1, with 10 bases fitting TRBD2. The V gene's germline CDR1 is SNHLY and CDR2 FYNNEI. Germline trimming cut 11 bases from V and 6 bases from J; bases unmatched to any gene: 7. The CDR3 is 13 amino acids. CDR3 amino acids: CADALAGVNEQFF. The CDR3 DNA follows: TGTGCCGACGCGCTAGCGGGAGTCAATGAGCAGTTCTTC.

This chain links TRBV7-9 with TRBJ2-1, with 7 bases identical to TRBD2. The CDR3 consists of 18 residues. Germline V lookup: CDR1 SEHNR, CDR2 FQNEAQ (reference sequence). Trimming took 5 bases from V and 4 from J; bases not matched to a gene: 17. CDR3 sequence: CASSIRDYRGREYNEQFF. Here the CDR3 DNA reads TGTGCCAGCAGCATACGGGACTACCGAGGTAGGGAATACAATGAGCAGTTCTTC.

This chain joins TRBV7-9 and TRBJ2-3; D unclear. The CDR3 runs to 15 residues. V lost 1 base to trimming and J lost 4 bases, with 12 bases between them. Looked up from germline, CDR1 is SEHNR and CDR2 is FQNEAQ (reference sequence). Here the CDR3 reads CASSLVPVVADTQYF. In DNA form, the CDR3 reads TGTGCCAGCAGCTTAGTTCCGGTGGTGGCAGATACGCAGTATTTT.

This chain links TRBV15 with TRBJ2-7, with D perhaps TRBD2 (6 bases). The CDR3 is 15 amino acids. Between the trimmed V and J ends, which lost 3 bases and 7 bases, there was a span of 19 bases. Per the germline V gene, CDR1 is LNHNV and CDR2 is YYDKDF (reference sequence). CDR3 loop: CATSSGGLLAREQYF. In nucleotides, the CDR3 is TGTGCCACCAGCAGTGGGGGACTCTTGGCTAGGGAGCAGTACTTC.

This rearrangement joins TRBV19 to TRBJ2-1, with D possibly matching TRBD2 (5 bases). The length of the CDR3 is 13 residues. The V end was cut by 11 bases, the J end by 4 bases, with 15 bases between. Germline-derived CDR1 and CDR2 are LNHDA and SQIVND (reference sequence). The CDR3 spells CASSGRRYNEQFF. CDR3 DNA sequence: TGTGCCTCTTCGGGGAGACGTTACAATGAGCAGTTCTTC. The full variable domain, rest sourced from reference TRBV19 and TRBJ2-1, is DGGITQSPKYLFRKEGQNVTLSCEQNLNHDAMYWYRQDPGQGLRLIYYSQIVNDFQKGDIAEGYSVSREKKESFPLTVTSAQKNPTAFYLCASSGRRYNEQFFGPGTRLTVL.